The 2 T cell receptor beta chains given below trace back to one sample, sequenced in a study of OX40 agonist ivuxolimab in advanced cancers. Produced via immunoSEQ multiplex PCR; TCRdb's table is partial and in-frame only. The sample consists of about 73,000 clones, about 88% of them appearing once. The sample in question was CD4+ or CD8+ T cells sorted from blood, obtained in a trial of the OX40 agonist ivuxolimab. The receptors here all came from an adult with an advanced solid tumor such as melanoma, head and neck, liver or kidney cancer.

This clone was observed a few times. This chain joins TRBV30 and TRBJ1-2; weak D call: TRBD1 (5 bases). The germline V gene encodes CDR1 GTSNPN and CDR2 SVGIG (reference sequence). V lost 4 bases to trimming and J lost 4 bases, with 10 bases between them. This CDR3 region has 12 residues. The CDR3 region is CAWTGEGYGYTF. The CDR3 region has the DNA TGTGCCTGGACGGGGGAGGGCTATGGCTACACCTTC.

V usage is TRBV6-5 and J usage is TRBJ1-2; D might be TRBD1 (5 bases). CDR1 is MNHEY and CDR2 is SVGAGI in the germline V gene. The length of the CDR3 is 14 residues. The V gene lost 7 bases and the J gene lost 4 bases, with 16 bases spanning the gap. CDR3 in amino acids: CASTLSPGSYGYTF. DNA for the CDR3: TGTGCCAGCACCTTATCTCCAGGGAGCTATGGCTACACCTTC.